The T cell receptor beta chain under discussion was sequenced for a study of blood T cells in healthy people across ages. Study observations and caveats: The study found more naive CD4+ cells and higher diversity in long-lived than aged donors.

Comments on this clonotype: The antigen remains unidentified.

With each sample, at least 5 micrograms of total RNA were extracted. It was with a sample-barcoded 5' primer and a J-beta primer mix that a second PCR of roughly 6 to 11 cycles was run. MiXCR was run by TCRdb on the 5' RACE reads, yielding one entry per CDR3 protein. Of hundreds of thousands of distinct CDR3 sequences detected, around 49% appear once; the ten largest clones hold 13%. The CDR3 consists of 14 residues. CDR1 and CDR2 from the germline V gene are ENHRY and SYGVKD. V shed 6 bases and J 1 base; nucleotides not matched to a gene: 4. The gene calls are TRBV10-3 and TRBJ2-5; 8 nucleotides align to TRBD1. Sequenced sample: blood. This clonotype originated in a man aged 30-40 years in good health. DNA of the CDR3: TGTGCCATCAGACAGGGGGTTTCCCAAGAGACCCAGTACTTC. This sequence encodes CAIRQGVSQETQYF.